These 19 T cell receptor beta chains originate from one sample sequenced in a study of cytomegalovirus exposure and HLA in healthy donors. Amplification used 60 Vbeta primers and 13 Jbeta primers. This table comes from immunoSEQ multiplex PCR, and its TCRdb copy is limited to in-frame clones, with some not included. The sample holds some 170,000 clones, approximately 9.5% seen once. The sequencing sample was made of PBMCs. The receptors were sampled from a woman between 25 and 40 years old in good health and CMV-seropositive.

J is TRBJ2-2 and V is TRBV11-3; D call uncertain. V lost 5 bases and J lost 6, with 7 bases in between. Per germline, CDR1 SGHNT and CDR2 YENEEA. The CDR3 totals 12 residues. This CDR3 reads CASSPQSGELFF. In nucleotides, the CDR3 is TGTGCCAGCAGCCCCCAATCCGGGGAGCTGTTTTTT.

The rearrangement uses TRBV6-5 and TRBJ1-6, with 9 bases matching TRBD1. This CDR3 spans 14 amino acids. Germline V CDR1 and CDR2: MNHEY, SVGAGI. V was clipped by 4 bases and J by 9 bases; unmatched bases: 4. In nucleotides, the CDR3 is TGTGCCAGCAGTTCCGGGACAGGGATTTCACCCCTCCACTTT. Encoded protein: CASSSGTGISPLHF.

This clone was recorded a few times. The chain employs TRBV18 and TRBJ2-1, with a tentative D call TRBD2 (5 bases). This CDR3 comprises 15 residues. The V end was cut by 2 bases, the J end by 6 bases, with 14 bases between. Germline-derived CDR1 and CDR2 are KGHSH and LQKENI. DNA of the CDR3: TGTGCCAGCTCACCATCCGGGGTCGGAACCAATGAGCAGTTCTTC. Translation: CASSPSGVGTNEQFF.

This clone was recorded a few times. Here the CDR3 DNA reads TGTGCCACCGCGGCTGGTCATTCGAACACCGGGGAGCTGTTTTTT. Translated, it gives CATAAGHSNTGELFF. This rearrangement joins TRBV25-1 to TRBJ2-2, with D hard to call. Germline V gene lookup returns CDR1 MGHDK and CDR2 SYGVNS. The CDR3 is 15 amino acids. The V and J ends lost 10 bases and 0 bases respectively, with 15 bases between them.

Regarding this clone: Other DNA sequences from this sample encode an identical CDR3 as well. This chain uses TRBV6-6 with TRBJ2-4; the D is unclear. Trimming pared 4 bases from V and 6 bases from J, leaving 10 bases between. CDR3 length: 13 residues. The V gene's germline CDR1 is MNHNY and CDR2 SVGAGI (reference sequence). The CDR3 region has the DNA TGTGCCAGCAGTTCTGCAGCAGGAAACATTCAGTACTTC. This encodes CASSSAAGNIQYF.

The rearrangement uses TRBV6-4 and TRBJ2-3, with 8 bases lining up with TRBD1. The junction had 14 bases not matched to a gene; V was cut back by 6 bases and J by 6 bases. This CDR3 contains 16 residues. CDR1 MRHNA and CDR2 SNTAGT come from the germline V gene. The CDR3 sequence is CASSETGVGGVDTQYF. The CDR3 nucleotides read TGTGCCAGCAGCGAGACAGGGGTCGGGGGTGTGGATACGCAGTATTTT.

This chain connects TRBV19 to TRBJ2-7, with TRBD2 matching 7 bases. CDR1 and CDR2 (germline): LNHDA, SQIVND (reference sequence). This CDR3 has 16 residues. J was trimmed by 2 bases and V by 6 bases; bases with no gene match: 13. CDR3 sequence (DNA): TGTGCCAGTAGAAGTAGGACCGGGACTACAACCTACGAGCAGTACTTC. As protein: CASRSRTGTTTYEQYF.

This clone was picked up a small number of times. The chain is built from TRBV21-1 and TRBJ1-5. TRBV21-1 is annotated as a pseudogene. The CDR3 runs 13 residues. CDR3 loop: CASSKGEGQPQHF. CDR3 nucleotide sequence: TGTGCCAGCAGCAAAGGGGAGGGGCAGCCCCAGCATTTT.

This clone was observed a handful of times. The chain links TRBV9 to TRBJ1-1; no firm D call. Germline CDR1 SGDLS, CDR2 YYNGEE. The CDR3 runs 16 residues. V lost 2 bases and J 3 bases, leaving 17 bases between the germline ends. This chain's CDR3 is CASSVLSSVSHTEAFF. The DNA of the CDR3 is TGTGCCAGCAGCGTGTTGTCCAGCGTTTCCCACACTGAAGCTTTCTTT.

V and J are TRBV27 and TRBJ1-4, with 9 positions matching TRBD1. V lost 6 bases and J lost 4; bases outside the gene matches: 15. CDR1 and CDR2 (germline): MNHEY, SMNVEV (reference sequence). This CDR3 is built from 18 residues. In nucleotides, the CDR3 is TGTGCCAGCAGCAACCGCTCCGGGACAGGGAGAGGTAATGAAAAACTGTTTTTT. Residues: CASSNRSGTGRGNEKLFF.

This clone was seen a handful of times. The V gene is TRBV19, the J gene TRBJ1-5; D perhaps matches TRBD1 (5 bases). Per the germline V gene, CDR1 is LNHDA and CDR2 is SQIVND (reference sequence). V was trimmed by 6 bases and J by 4 bases, leaving 16 bases between them. The CDR3 runs 15 residues. The CDR3 nucleotides read TGTGCCAGTAGCATCTCCTCGGAGGGGAATCAGCCCCAGCATTTT. Protein: CASSISSEGNQPQHF.

V and J are TRBV19 and TRBJ2-5; D is possibly TRBD1 (5 bases). This CDR3 region has 15 residues. Germline CDR1 and CDR2: LNHDA and SQIVND (reference sequence). V dropped 4 bases and J dropped 1 base, with 13 bases sitting between them. CDR3 coding DNA: TGTGCCAGTAGTAGTCAGACAGAAATCCAAGAGACCCAGTACTTC. Protein sequence: CASSSQTEIQETQYF. The complete variable domain, with remaining parts taken from reference TRBV19 and TRBJ2-5, reads DGGITQSPKYLFRKEGQNVTLSCEQNLNHDAMYWYRQDPGQGLRLIYYSQIVNDFQKGDIAEGYSVSREKKESFPLTVTSAQKNPTAFYLCASSSQTEIQETQYFGPGTRLLVL.

This clone was seen only a few times. The genes are TRBV27 and TRBJ2-7; TRBD1 might be the D (5 bases). With 2 bases removed from V and 2 bases from J, the gap between germline ends came to 10 bases. There are 14 residues in the CDR3. From germline, CDR1 is MNHEY and CDR2 SMNVEV (reference sequence). This CDR3 reads CASSLRGRAYEQYF. DNA of the CDR3: TGTGCCAGCAGTTTACGCGGCAGGGCCTACGAGCAGTACTTC.

V usage is TRBV6-5 and J usage is TRBJ2-7; the D gene is possibly TRBD1 (6 bases). This CDR3 spans 14 amino acids. With 4 bases removed from V and 1 base from J, the gap between germline ends came to 11 bases. From germline, CDR1 is MNHEY and CDR2 SVGAGI. The CDR3 spells CASSLGTSSYEQYF. The CDR3 bases are TGTGCCAGCAGTTTGGGGACATCTTCCTACGAGCAGTACTTC.

This clone has only a few counts. This chain joins TRBV7-9 and TRBJ2-1; TRBD1 might be the D (6 bases). CDR3 length: 11 amino acids. Germline lookup yields CDR1 SEHNR and CDR2 FQNEAQ (reference sequence). V was pared by 3 bases and J by 10 bases, with 7 bases between. CDR3 nucleotides: TGTGCCAGCAGCTTTGACAGGGAGCAGTTCTTC. Protein: CASSFDREQFF.

This chain links TRBV7-6 with TRBJ2-2; 8 nucleotides match TRBD2. J lost 2 bases, V lost 5 bases, and 4 bases had no gene match. The length of the CDR3 is 15 residues. Per the germline V gene, CDR1 is SGHVS and CDR2 is FNYEAQ. The CDR3 sequence is CASSPSGSNTGELFF. The CDR3 nucleotides read TGTGCCAGCAGCCCCAGCGGGAGTAACACCGGGGAGCTGTTTTTT.

The chain joins TRBV5-1 to TRBJ2-7, with 7 bases fitting TRBD2. The CDR3 runs 14 residues. V trimming: 5 bases; J trimming: 6 bases; junction bases outside the gene matches: 11. The germline CDR1 and CDR2 sequences are SGHRS and YFSETQ. CDR3: CASRLSGDLVEQYF. The CDR3 DNA is TGCGCCAGCAGGCTCAGCGGGGACCTGGTCGAGCAGTACTTC.

The chain employs TRBV5-1 and TRBJ2-1; 7 bases are a match to TRBD2. Germline assignment: CDR1 SGHRS and CDR2 YFSETQ. V trimming: 4 bases; J trimming: 5 bases; junction bases outside the gene matches: 9. This CDR3 region has 15 residues. The CDR3 bases are TGCGCCAGCAGCGGAACTAGCGCGTCCGACAATGAGCAGTTCTTC. This encodes CASSGTSASDNEQFF. Full variable domain (rest looked up from reference TRBV5-1 and TRBJ2-1): KAGVTQTPRYLIKTRGQQVTLSCSPISGHRSVSWYQQTPGQGLQFLFEYFSETQRNKGNFPGRFSGRQFSNSRSEMNVSTLELGDSALYLCASSGTSASDNEQFFGPGTRLTVL.

J is TRBJ2-6 and V is TRBV19; D possibly corresponds to TRBD2 (5 bases). This CDR3 has 17 residues. V was clipped by 7 bases and J by 2 bases, with 18 bases between them. Germline V gene lookup returns CDR1 LNHDA and CDR2 SQIVND (reference sequence). CDR3 residues: CASKGLEGRPGANVLTF. The CDR3 coding sequence is TGTGCCAGTAAGGGTTTGGAAGGGAGACCTGGGGCCAACGTCCTGACTTTC.